A single sample is the source of the 24 T cell receptor beta chains below, sequenced in a study of long-term antiretroviral therapy in people with HIV. The immunoSEQ assay was v3.0, run at survey level. Repertoires were generated with immunoSEQ multiplex PCR, while TCRdb's copy carries only in-frame clones and drops some. The sample consists of 35,000 or so clones, 65% to 80% of them appearing once. The sample was unsorted PBMCs, taken 2 years after starting antiretroviral therapy. The receptors were gathered from a woman aged 45-59 years with HIV.

The chain's CDR3 is CASSEFYNSPLHF. The CDR3 DNA follows: TGTGCCAGCAGCGAGTTCTATAATTCACCCCTCCACTTT. This chain joins TRBV18 and TRBJ1-6; no definite D call. The CDR3 is made up of 13 amino acids. Germline CDR1 is KGHSH and CDR2 is LQKENI. V was clipped by 8 bases and J by 3 bases, with 8 bases between them.

This rearrangement joins TRBV4-1 to TRBJ1-5; D call uncertain. The CDR3 covers 13 residues. V was cut by 1 base and J by 4 bases, with 5 bases left in between. Germline loops: CDR1 MGHRA, CDR2 YSYEKL. CDR3 protein: CASSQAGNQPQHF. In DNA, the CDR3 is TGCGCCAGCAGCCAAGCGGGGAATCAGCCCCAGCATTTT.

This clone came up a few times. The chain employs TRBV4-1 and TRBJ1-2, with 10 nucleotides matching TRBD1. V lost 4 bases and J lost 8; bases outside the gene matches: 7. CDR3 length equals 14 residues. CDR1 is MGHRA and CDR2 is YSYEKL in the germline V gene. The CDR3 nucleotides are TGCGCCAGCAGCCTCACCGGGACAGGGGTAGGCTACACCTTC. This gives the protein CASSLTGTGVGYTF.

The chain combines TRBV6-6 with TRBJ2-2, with no clear D. CDR1 and CDR2 from the germline V gene are MNHNY and SVGAGI (reference sequence). V was trimmed by 3 bases and J by 9 bases, leaving 8 bases between them. This CDR3 region has 12 residues. In DNA, the CDR3 is TGTGCCAGCAGTTATATTCTTAGGGAGCTGTTTTTT. Translated: CASSYILRELFF.

This chain links TRBV27 with TRBJ1-3; TRBD1 is a possible D gene (5 bases). Trimming took off 6 bases at V and 2 bases at J, with 8 bases between the two ends. The CDR3 length is 13 residues. Looked up from germline, CDR1 is MNHEY and CDR2 is SMNVEV (reference sequence). CDR3: CASSFRAGNTIYF. CDR3 in DNA: TGTGCCAGCAGCTTCAGGGCTGGAAACACCATATATTTT.

The chain employs TRBV25-1 and TRBJ2-5; D possibly uses TRBD1 or TRBD2 (6 bases each). CDR1 and CDR2 from the germline V gene are MGHDK and SYGVNS. The CDR3 sequence is 16 residues long. Deletions cut 2 bases from V and 1 base from J, with 14 bases between. The CDR3 loop is CASSEGGQGSQETQYF. As DNA, the CDR3 is TGTGCCAGCAGTGAAGGGGGGCAGGGCTCCCAAGAGACCCAGTACTTC.

The V call is TRBV5-8, the J call TRBJ2-3, with TRBD2 matching over 7 bases. The CDR3 totals 18 residues. The V segment lost 0 bases and the J segment 0 bases; nucleotides outside the gene matches: 10. The V gene's germline CDR1 is SGHTS and CDR2 YDEGEE. The CDR3 DNA reads as TGTGCCAGCAGCTTGGGGTTGCGGGGGAAACCAAGCACAGATACGCAGTATTTT. Encoded protein: CASSLGLRGKPSTDTQYF.

CDR3 nucleotides: TGCGCCAGCAGCCGCCGGGACAGGGGTGGCTATGGCTACACCTTC. Translated: CASSRRDRGGYGYTF. The genes are TRBV4-1 and TRBJ1-2; 10 bases line up with TRBD1. Trimming took 4 bases from V and 4 from J; bases not matched to a gene: 6. The CDR3 consists of 15 residues. The germline gives CDR1 MGHRA, CDR2 YSYEKL.

The chain couples TRBV30 to TRBJ1-6, with D unresolved. V lost 3 bases, J lost 8 bases, and 8 bases lay in between. Looked up from germline, CDR1 is GTSNPN and CDR2 is SVGIG (reference sequence). CDR3 length equals 12 residues. The CDR3 region is CAWRNRHSPLHF. CDR3 sequence (DNA): TGTGCCTGGAGAAACCGGCATTCACCCCTCCACTTT.

The V call is TRBV5-1, the J call TRBJ2-7; 8 nucleotides align to TRBD1. CDR3 size: 15 residues. Trimming cost V 0 bases and J 3 bases; bases outside gene matches: 5. Germline V gene sequence: CDR1 SGHRS, CDR2 YFSETQ. The CDR3 reads CASSLGQGSYYEQYF. CDR3 bases: TGCGCCAGCAGCTTGGGACAGGGGTCCTACTACGAGCAGTACTTC.

The V and J genes are TRBV12-5 and TRBJ2-2; 9 bases align to TRBD1. The junction had 3 bases not matched to a gene; V was cut back by 2 bases and J by 5 bases. CDR1 and CDR2 from the germline V gene are LGHNT and FRNRAP. The CDR3 loop spans 15 amino acids. The chain's CDR3 is CASGLWTGDTGELFF. CDR3 in DNA: TGTGCTAGTGGTTTGTGGACAGGGGATACCGGGGAGCTGTTTTTT.

V and J are TRBV30 and TRBJ1-2; possibly TRBD1 for D (5 bases). Germline V gives CDR1 GTSNPN, CDR2 SVGIG (reference sequence). V shed 4 bases and J shed 6 bases, with 12 bases lying between them. CDR3 size: 12 residues. The CDR3, as DNA: TGTGCCTGGACGCCTGGGGCGGATGGCTACACCTTC. It is translated as CAWTPGADGYTF.

The chain uses TRBV7-9 and TRBJ2-7; possibly TRBD1 for D (6 bases). Germline lookup yields CDR1 SEHNR and CDR2 FQNEAQ (reference sequence). This CDR3 has 14 amino acids. V gave up 4 bases and J gave up 7 bases, with 17 bases separating them. The CDR3 DNA is TGTGCCAGCAGCTCCCCGACAGGAATAGGTGAGCAGTACTTC. Its translation is CASSSPTGIGEQYF.

This chain joins TRBV27 and TRBJ2-7; tentatively, D is TRBD2 (5 bases). Germline CDR1 and CDR2: MNHEY and SMNVEV (reference sequence). The CDR3 length is 11 residues. V was cut by 8 bases and J by 0 bases, with 5 bases left in between. CDR3 protein: CASGSSYEQYV. In DNA form, the CDR3 reads TGTGCCAGCGGGAGCTCCTACGAGCAGTACGTC.

The chain is built from TRBV9 and TRBJ2-7; D gene uncertain. Germline loops: CDR1 SGDLS, CDR2 YYNGEE. The CDR3 extends over 13 amino acids. Between the trimmed V and J ends, which lost 4 bases and 6 bases, there was a span of 14 bases. Here the CDR3 DNA reads TGTGCCAGCAGCCTAGACCCCCCGGGCGAGCAGTACTTC. Its protein product is CASSLDPPGEQYF.

The chain recombines TRBV6-1 with TRBJ2-3; D remains ambiguous. Germline V lookup: CDR1 MNHNS, CDR2 SASEGT. The CDR3 runs 14 residues. Trimming cost V 1 base and J 5 bases, with 10 bases left between them. CDR3 sequence: CASSEGEVIDTQYF. The CDR3 nucleotides are TGTGCCAGCAGTGAAGGCGAAGTGATAGATACGCAGTATTTT.

The chain couples TRBV7-9 to TRBJ2-2, with TRBD2 as a possible D gene (5 bases). V lost 4 bases and J 2 bases, leaving 14 bases between the germline ends. The germline CDR1 and CDR2 sequences are SEHNR and FQNEAQ (reference sequence). The CDR3 consists of 16 residues. The CDR3: CASSSRRPSNTGELFF. DNA for the CDR3: TGTGCCAGCAGCTCCCGTCGGCCTAGCAACACCGGGGAGCTGTTTTTT.

The genes are TRBV20-1 and TRBJ2-5; D gene unclear. This CDR3 has 11 amino acids. The V gene's germline CDR1 is DFQATT and CDR2 SNEGSKA (reference sequence). Trimming left V 5 bases short and J 2 bases short, with 6 bases between. The CDR3, as DNA: TGCAGTGCTTTAGTACAAGAGACCCAGTACTTC. It encodes CSALVQETQYF.

The J gene is TRBJ2-2, the V gene TRBV7-3; D is perhaps TRBD2 (5 bases). Germline V CDR1 and CDR2: SGHTA, FQGTGA. Trimming pared 3 bases from V and 1 base from J, leaving 6 bases between. The CDR3 length is 14 residues. CDR3 nucleotide sequence: TGTGCCAGCAGCTTGGCGGGGAACACCGGGGAGCTGTTTTTT. As protein: CASSLAGNTGELFF.

In DNA, the CDR3 is TGCGCCAGCAGCTTGGGGACGAGTCCCTATGGCTACACCTTC. It yields the protein CASSLGTSPYGYTF. The rearrangement links TRBV5-1 to TRBJ1-2; no firm D call. CDR3 length: 14 residues. Germline V gene lookup returns CDR1 SGHRS and CDR2 YFSETQ. Trimming left V 0 bases short and J 4 bases short, with 10 bases between.

This chain uses TRBV5-1 with TRBJ2-2; perhaps TRBD2 as D (6 bases). This CDR3 is 16 amino acids long. Germline V CDR1 and CDR2: SGHRS, YFSETQ. V was clipped by 4 bases and J by 2 bases, with 15 bases between them. The CDR3 nucleotides read TGCGCCAGCAGCCCGAAGGGGACTCTCAACACCGGGGAGCTGTTTTTT. It yields the protein CASSPKGTLNTGELFF.

The chain recombines TRBV5-1 with TRBJ1-2; no clear D gene. V gave up 0 bases and J gave up 4 bases, with 10 bases separating them. Germline V gene sequence: CDR1 SGHRS, CDR2 YFSETQ. The CDR3 spans 14 residues. The CDR3 protein is CASSLAEQIYGYTF. The CDR3 nucleotides read TGCGCCAGCAGCTTGGCTGAGCAGATCTATGGCTACACCTTC.

The chain joins TRBV7-8 to TRBJ1-6, with unresolved D. Germline assignment: CDR1 SGHVS and CDR2 FQNEAQ. The CDR3 is 14 residues long. With 4 bases removed from V and 7 bases from J, the gap between germline ends came to 11 bases. The CDR3: CASSSQSGNSPLHF. The CDR3, as DNA: TGTGCCAGCAGCTCCCAGAGCGGGAATTCACCCCTCCACTTT.

This clone was seen more than once but under ten times. V and J are TRBV7-2 and TRBJ1-1; tentative D call: TRBD1 (5 bases). CDR1 is SGHTA and CDR2 is FQGNSA in the germline V gene. This CDR3 contains 14 residues. The ends were cut back, 1 base at V and 10 bases at J, with 16 bases in the middle. The CDR3 nucleotides read TGTGCCAGCAGCTTAGGTCCCAGTGCGGGGCTAGCTTTCTTT. It is translated as CASSLGPSAGLAFF.